The rows below give T cell receptor beta chains drawn from one sample of a study of shared clonotypes between healthy human individuals. Using immunoSEQ multiplex PCR, the repertoire was profiled, and TCRdb retains in-frame clones only, with some absent. The sample gives around 2.3 million clones, under 97% of which show up once; approximately 0.13% is in the top ten. The sample taken for sequencing was naive CD4+ T cells sorted from blood. These receptors all come from a man between 18 and 35 years old in good health. Each CDR3 is given with its conserved first and last residue. The order of the fields is V gene, D gene, CDR3 length, J gene, clone size, CDR3 protein, CDR3 DNA. D genes are given only for firm matches. Clone size is not always given. Where it is, it says once, few, many or a class for expanded clones.

V gene: TRBV19
D gene: -
CDR3 length: 15
J gene: TRBJ2-7
clone size: -
CDR3 protein: CASSMGTGRSYEQYF
CDR3 DNA: TGTGCCAGTAGTATGGGTACAGGGCGCTCCTACGAGCAGTACTTC

V gene: TRBV10-1
D gene: -
CDR3 length: 14
J gene: TRBJ2-2
clone size: -
CDR3 protein: CASSESSNPGELFF
CDR3 DNA: TGCGCCAGCAGTGAGTCATCGAACCCCGGGGAGCTGTTTTTT

V gene: TRBV11-3
D gene: -
CDR3 length: 15
J gene: TRBJ2-3
clone size: once
CDR3 protein: CASSLGGTGPDTQYF
CDR3 DNA: TGTGCCAGCAGCTTAGGGGGGACCGGGCCAGATACGCAGTATTTT

V gene: TRBV7-3
D gene: TRBD2
CDR3 length: 15
J gene: TRBJ2-1
clone size: -
CDR3 protein: CASSTGLAVYNEQFF
CDR3 DNA: TGTGCCAGCAGCACCGGACTAGCGGTTTACAATGAGCAGTTCTTC

V gene: TRBV7-2
D gene: -
CDR3 length: 15
J gene: TRBJ2-5
clone size: -
CDR3 protein: CASSLGGVPGETQYF
CDR3 DNA: TGTGCCAGCAGCTTAGGAGGGGTTCCGGGGGAGACCCAGTACTTC

V gene: TRBV5-1
D gene: TRBD1
CDR3 length: 15
J gene: TRBJ2-2
clone size: -
CDR3 protein: CASSIGGSNTGELFF
CDR3 DNA: TGCGCCAGCAGCATAGGGGGCTCGAACACCGGGGAGCTGTTTTTT

V gene: TRBV10-3
D gene: TRBD1
CDR3 length: 15
J gene: TRBJ1-6
clone size: -
CDR3 protein: CAISDDRGLGSPLHF
CDR3 DNA: TGTGCCATCAGCGACGACAGGGGGCTGGGTTCACCCCTCCACTTT

V gene: TRBV6-5
D gene: TRBD2
CDR3 length: 15
J gene: TRBJ2-1
clone size: -
CDR3 protein: CASSPGLAGANSQFF
CDR3 DNA: TGTGCCAGCAGCCCCGGACTAGCGGGGGCCAATTCGCAGTTCTTC

V gene: TRBV29-1
D gene: TRBD1
CDR3 length: 15
J gene: TRBJ2-7
clone size: -
CDR3 protein: CSARLDRGISYEQYF
CDR3 DNA: TGCAGCGCCAGGTTGGACAGGGGAATATCCTACGAGCAGTACTTC

V gene: TRBV6-1
D gene: -
CDR3 length: 14
J gene: TRBJ1-1
clone size: -
CDR3 protein: CASSAASLNTEAFF
CDR3 DNA: TGTGCCAGCAGCGCCGCGAGCCTGAACACTGAAGCTTTCTTT

V gene: TRBV29-1
D gene: -
CDR3 length: 13
J gene: TRBJ1-2
clone size: -
CDR3 protein: CSVEDKPVYGYTF
CDR3 DNA: TGCAGCGTTGAAGATAAACCAGTCTATGGCTACACCTTC

V gene: TRBV29-1
D gene: -
CDR3 length: 13
J gene: TRBJ1-1
clone size: -
CDR3 protein: CSVEGRVGTEAFF
CDR3 DNA: TGCAGCGTTGAAGGGCGGGTAGGCACTGAAGCTTTCTTT

V gene: TRBV6-5
D gene: -
CDR3 length: 13
J gene: TRBJ2-1
clone size: -
CDR3 protein: CASRRGIGAEQFF
CDR3 DNA: TGTGCCAGTCGGCGGGGAATTGGCGCTGAGCAGTTCTTC

V gene: TRBV6-1
D gene: TRBD1
CDR3 length: 12
J gene: TRBJ2-7
clone size: -
CDR3 protein: CARQGASHEQYF
CDR3 DNA: TGTGCCAGACAGGGGGCATCCCACGAGCAGTACTTC

V gene: TRBV5-6
D gene: TRBD2
CDR3 length: 14
J gene: TRBJ2-5
clone size: -
CDR3 protein: CASSSGTSSGTQYF
CDR3 DNA: TGTGCCAGCAGTTCCGGGACTAGTAGCGGGACCCAGTACTTC

V gene: TRBV29-1
D gene: TRBD2
CDR3 length: 19
J gene: TRBJ2-1
clone size: -
CDR3 protein: CSVHRDRGLAGVSRNEQFF
CDR3 DNA: TGCAGCGTTCACCGGGACAGGGGACTAGCGGGAGTATCGCGCAATGAGCAGTTCTTC

V gene: TRBV5-4
D gene: -
CDR3 length: 14
J gene: TRBJ1-1
clone size: -
CDR3 protein: CASSLVQGNTEAFF
CDR3 DNA: TGTGCCAGCAGCTTGGTTCAGGGGAACACTGAAGCTTTCTTT

V gene: TRBV7-8
D gene: -
CDR3 length: 15
J gene: TRBJ2-7
clone size: -
CDR3 protein: CASSLGPGSSYEQYF
CDR3 DNA: TGTGCCAGCAGCTTAGGCCCAGGGAGCTCCTACGAGCAGTACTTC

V gene: TRBV10-3
D gene: -
CDR3 length: 13
J gene: TRBJ2-7
clone size: -
CDR3 protein: CAISDWGPYEQYF
CDR3 DNA: TGTGCCATCAGTGACTGGGGGCCCTACGAGCAGTACTTC

V gene: TRBV5-4
D gene: TRBD1
CDR3 length: 15
J gene: TRBJ1-5
clone size: -
CDR3 protein: CASSLDGQGAKPQHF
CDR3 DNA: TGTGCCAGCAGCTTGGATGGGCAGGGGGCTAAGCCCCAGCATTTT

V gene: TRBV10-3
D gene: -
CDR3 length: 16
J gene: TRBJ1-3
clone size: -
CDR3 protein: CAISESGLGSGNTIYF
CDR3 DNA: TGTGCCATCAGTGAGTCCGGCCTAGGGTCTGGAAACACCATATATTTT

V gene: TRBV27
D gene: -
CDR3 length: 16
J gene: TRBJ1-4
clone size: -
CDR3 protein: CASSLSMGSKNEKLFF
CDR3 DNA: TGTGCCAGCAGTTTATCGATGGGTTCGAAGAATGAAAAACTGTTTTTT

V gene: TRBV4-3
D gene: TRBD1
CDR3 length: 16
J gene: TRBJ2-7
clone size: -
CDR3 protein: CASSQAFGTGSYEQYF
CDR3 DNA: TGCGCCAGCAGCCAAGCTTTCGGGACAGGCTCCTACGAGCAGTACTTC

V gene: TRBV7-3
D gene: TRBD2
CDR3 length: 16
J gene: TRBJ2-3
clone size: -
CDR3 protein: CASSQTSGGATDTQYF
CDR3 DNA: TGTGCCAGCAGTCAGACTAGCGGGGGGGCAACAGATACGCAGTATTTT

V gene: TRBV9
D gene: -
CDR3 length: 15
J gene: TRBJ1-4
clone size: -
CDR3 protein: CASSRGPTTNEKLFF
CDR3 DNA: TGTGCCAGCTCCCGGGGACCCACAACTAATGAAAAACTGTTTTTT

V gene: TRBV5-1
D gene: -
CDR3 length: 15
J gene: TRBJ2-1
clone size: -
CDR3 protein: CASSLGTGTYNEQFF
CDR3 DNA: TGCGCCAGCAGCTTGGGTACAGGGACCTACAATGAGCAGTTCTTC

V gene: TRBV6-5
D gene: -
CDR3 length: 14
J gene: TRBJ2-7
clone size: -
CDR3 protein: CASSSRQPAYEQYF
CDR3 DNA: TGTGCCAGCAGTTCCAGACAGCCCGCCTACGAGCAGTACTTC

V gene: TRBV19
D gene: -
CDR3 length: 12
J gene: TRBJ1-3
clone size: -
CDR3 protein: CASSMGGNTIYF
CDR3 DNA: TGTGCCAGTAGCATGGGAGGAAACACCATATATTTT

V gene: TRBV7-2
D gene: -
CDR3 length: 15
J gene: TRBJ2-4
clone size: -
CDR3 protein: CASSPVLAAKNIQYF
CDR3 DNA: TGTGCCAGCAGCCCTGTCTTAGCGGCCAAAAACATTCAGTACTTC

V gene: TRBV6-4
D gene: TRBD1
CDR3 length: 14
J gene: TRBJ2-3
clone size: -
CDR3 protein: CASSETTGVVTQYF
CDR3 DNA: TGTGCCAGCAGTGAAACGACAGGGGTGGTTACGCAGTATTTT

V gene: TRBV6-6
D gene: -
CDR3 length: 14
J gene: TRBJ1-4
clone size: once
CDR3 protein: CASSYGRGNEKLFF
CDR3 DNA: TGTGCCAGCAGTTACGGCAGGGGTAATGAAAAACTGTTTTTT

V gene: TRBV5-4
D gene: -
CDR3 length: 17
J gene: TRBJ2-2
clone size: -
CDR3 protein: CASSSSSGTAFTGELFF
CDR3 DNA: -

V gene: TRBV6-1
D gene: -
CDR3 length: 16
J gene: TRBJ2-7
clone size: -
CDR3 protein: CASSAYWDAPTYEQYF
CDR3 DNA: TGTGCCAGCAGTGCCTATTGGGACGCGCCGACCTACGAGCAGTACTTC

V gene: TRBV28
D gene: TRBD1
CDR3 length: 15
J gene: TRBJ1-5
clone size: -
CDR3 protein: CASSLYAGGGQPQHF
CDR3 DNA: TGTGCCAGCAGTTTATATGCAGGGGGCGGTCAGCCCCAGCATTTT

V gene: TRBV30
D gene: -
CDR3 length: 13
J gene: TRBJ2-1
clone size: -
CDR3 protein: CAWSWGVRNEQFF
CDR3 DNA: TGTGCCTGGAGTTGGGGGGTCCGCAATGAGCAGTTCTTC

V gene: TRBV2
D gene: -
CDR3 length: 15
J gene: TRBJ1-4
clone size: -
CDR3 protein: CASSDEVGTNEKLFF
CDR3 DNA: TGTGCCAGCAGTGATGAGGTGGGAACTAATGAAAAACTGTTTTTT

V gene: TRBV2
D gene: -
CDR3 length: 12
J gene: TRBJ2-3
clone size: -
CDR3 protein: CASNPGTDTQYF
CDR3 DNA: TGTGCCAGCAACCCCGGCACAGATACGCAGTATTTT

V gene: TRBV5-1
D gene: TRBD2
CDR3 length: 14
J gene: TRBJ2-1
clone size: -
CDR3 protein: CASMSGLAGNEQFF
CDR3 DNA: TGCGCCAGCATGAGCGGGCTAGCGGGCAATGAGCAGTTCTTC

V gene: TRBV28
D gene: -
CDR3 length: 18
J gene: TRBJ1-4
clone size: once
CDR3 protein: CASSLRPRLWGLVEKLFF
CDR3 DNA: TGTGCCAGCAGTTTACGGCCGAGGCTTTGGGGGTTGGTGGAAAAACTGTTTTTT

V gene: TRBV6-5
D gene: TRBD2
CDR3 length: 14
J gene: TRBJ2-1
clone size: once
CDR3 protein: CASSFGGDYNEQFF
CDR3 DNA: TGTGCCAGCAGTTTCGGGGGGGACTACAATGAGCAGTTCTTC

V gene: TRBV5-1
D gene: TRBD1
CDR3 length: 16
J gene: TRBJ1-3
clone size: -
CDR3 protein: CASSLVGQGSGNTIYF
CDR3 DNA: TGCGCCAGCAGCTTGGTGGGACAGGGTTCTGGAAACACCATATATTTT

V gene: TRBV25-1
D gene: TRBD2
CDR3 length: 13
J gene: TRBJ2-1
clone size: -
CDR3 protein: CATRLAGGNEQFF
CDR3 DNA: TGTGCCACTCGACTAGCGGGAGGCAATGAGCAGTTCTTC

V gene: TRBV5-6
D gene: -
CDR3 length: 12
J gene: TRBJ1-2
clone size: -
CDR3 protein: CASTFLHYGYTF
CDR3 DNA: TGTGCCAGCACCTTTCTCCACTATGGCTACACCTTC

V gene: TRBV4-3
D gene: -
CDR3 length: 13
J gene: TRBJ1-1
clone size: -
CDR3 protein: CASSQRRETEAFF
CDR3 DNA: TGCGCCAGCAGCCAACGTCGAGAGACTGAAGCTTTCTTT

V gene: TRBV6-1
D gene: -
CDR3 length: 14
J gene: TRBJ2-3
clone size: -
CDR3 protein: CASSGRGRTDTQYF
CDR3 DNA: TGTGCCAGCTCGGGGAGGGGGCGCACAGATACGCAGTATTTT

V gene: TRBV2
D gene: -
CDR3 length: 14
J gene: TRBJ1-1
clone size: -
CDR3 protein: CASSGGGLNTEAFF
CDR3 DNA: TGTGCCAGCAGTGGGGGCGGATTGAACACTGAAGCTTTCTTT

V gene: TRBV11-2
D gene: -
CDR3 length: 14
J gene: TRBJ1-4
clone size: -
CDR3 protein: CASSHGAEREKLFF
CDR3 DNA: TGTGCCAGCAGCCATGGGGCAGAGAGGGAAAAACTGTTTTTT

V gene: TRBV5-4
D gene: -
CDR3 length: 13
J gene: TRBJ2-1
clone size: -
CDR3 protein: CASSLTDYNEQFF
CDR3 DNA: TGTGCCAGCAGTTTGACTGATTACAATGAGCAGTTCTTC

V gene: TRBV7-9
D gene: TRBD1
CDR3 length: 15
J gene: TRBJ2-4
clone size: -
CDR3 protein: CASSLGQGAKNIQYF
CDR3 DNA: TGTGCCAGCAGCCTCGGACAGGGGGCCAAAAACATTCAGTACTTC

V gene: TRBV4-3
D gene: -
CDR3 length: 12
J gene: TRBJ1-3
clone size: -
CDR3 protein: CASSQSGNTIYF
CDR3 DNA: TGCGCCAGCAGCCAGAGTGGAAACACCATATATTTT